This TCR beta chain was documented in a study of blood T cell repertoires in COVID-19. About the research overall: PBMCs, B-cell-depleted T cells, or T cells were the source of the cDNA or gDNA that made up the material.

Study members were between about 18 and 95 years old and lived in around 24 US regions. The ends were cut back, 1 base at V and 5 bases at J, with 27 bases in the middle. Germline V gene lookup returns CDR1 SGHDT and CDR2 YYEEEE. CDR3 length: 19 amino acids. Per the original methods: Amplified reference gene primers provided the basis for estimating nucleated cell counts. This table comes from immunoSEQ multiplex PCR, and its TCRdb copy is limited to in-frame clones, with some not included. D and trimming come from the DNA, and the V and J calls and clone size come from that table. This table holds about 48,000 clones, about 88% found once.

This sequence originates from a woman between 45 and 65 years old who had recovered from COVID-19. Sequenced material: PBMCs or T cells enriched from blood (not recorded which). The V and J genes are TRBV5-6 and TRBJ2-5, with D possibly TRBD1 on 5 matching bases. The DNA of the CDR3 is TGTGCCAGCAGCTTGAAGCCAGGGCGCTTGGGAAAGTCGGGCGAGACCCAGTACTTC. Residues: CASSLKPGRLGKSGETQYF.